This T cell receptor (beta chain) is from a study of a mutant IDH1 vaccine in newly diagnosed glioma. The method was immunoSEQ multiplex PCR; TCRdb's version includes in-frame clones alone and lacks a portion of them. The sample has about 36,000 clones; roughly 80% are singletons. With regard to this clone: Its specificity is unknown.

V lost 2 bases to trimming and J lost 5 bases; unmatched junction nucleotides: 6. The CDR3 loop spans 16 amino acids. In germline, CDR1 is KGHSH, CDR2 LQKENI. Time point noted: week 11, during vaccination. The vaccine gave 300 ug of a 20-mer mutant IDH1 peptide subcutaneously per dose. The chain couples TRBV18 to TRBJ2-2, with TRBD2 matching 9 bases. This sequence originates from a woman aged 30 to 39 with glioma. Some clones in this sample may be carry-over from other donors' samples. The source material was peripheral blood mononuclear cells (PBMCs), sampled from a glioma patient whose treatment included an IDH1 peptide vaccine. CDR3 coding DNA: TGTGCCAGCTCACCATATAGCGGGAGAGAGACCGGGGAGCTGTTTTTT. Its protein product is CASSPYSGRETGELFF.